This entry concerns a single T cell receptor (beta chain). Its target is unknown. V was clipped by 6 bases and J by 0 bases, with 11 bases between them. Germline V gene sequence: CDR1 DFQATT, CDR2 SNEGSKA (reference sequence). The CDR3 covers 13 residues. These data belong to a study of post-analysis software for immune sequencing data. Study-wide results and caveats: In patients, TRBV5-6, TRBV5-1 and TRBV20-1 belonged to several TRBV segments found more frequently than in controls. Strong co-clustering by F measure was seen for same-batch samples.

TCR beta cDNA libraries included unique molecular identifiers. Using its own MiXCR run on the PCR reads, TCRdb lists one record per CDR3 protein. The sample carries roughly 170,000 distinct CDR3 sequences, 30% recorded once. This sequence was found in a girl aged 5-17 years with multiple sclerosis. This chain joins TRBV20-1 and TRBJ1-2; the D gene is possibly TRBD1 (5 bases). Sample: blood. CDR3 loop: CSATQGANYGYTF. Here the CDR3 DNA reads TGCAGTGCGACCCAGGGAGCTAACTATGGCTACACCTTC.